These T cell receptor beta chains were read from a single sample in a study of blood T cell repertoires in COVID-19. TCRdb's table, derived via immunoSEQ multiplex PCR, lists solely in-frame clones and lacks some. The sample records about 43,000 clones, roughly 87% being singletons. Sequenced sample: peripheral blood. These receptors were taken from a woman aged 60 to 75 with acute or convalescent COVID-19. CDR3s include the opening cysteine and the closing phenylalanine or tryptophan. A D gene is named only where the DNA matches it firmly. Some rows mark clone size as missing; the rest say once, few, many or name a class of expanded clone.

CDR3 DNA	CDR3 protein	J gene	D gene	V gene	clone size
TGTGCCAGCAGCCAACAAACTAACTATGGCTACACCTTC	CASSQQTNYGYTF	TRBJ1-2	NA	TRBV14	NA
TGTGCCAGCAGCTTAGCTGGTTGGGCAGGGACTGGAAACACCATATATTTT	CASSLAGWAGTGNTIYF	TRBJ1-3	NA	TRBV11-2	few
TGTGCCACCAGCCCCGCGGGGGGGCGTTTGTCCGGGGAGCTGTTTTTT	CATSPAGGRLSGELFF	TRBJ2-2	TRBD2	TRBV15	few
TGCGCCAGCAGCTTGGAACAGGGTCGTTCACCCCTCCACTTT	CASSLEQGRSPLHF	TRBJ1-6	NA	TRBV5-1	NA
TGTGCCAGCAGTGTGTTCAGCGGGGAGTACAATGAGCAGTTCTTC	CASSVFSGEYNEQFF	TRBJ2-1	TRBD2	TRBV2	NA
TGTGCCAGCAGCCAAGTTGCGAGGGACGAGCAGTACTTC	CASSQVARDEQYF	TRBJ2-7	NA	TRBV3-1/TRBV3-2	NA
TGTGCCAGCAGCGTAGCTGGAGTTGAGAGCAATCAGCCCCAGCATTTT	CASSVAGVESNQPQHF	TRBJ1-5	NA	TRBV9	NA
TGTGCCAGCAGTTTACGTGGAGGTTCCATCGACGAGCAGTACTTC	CASSLRGGSIDEQYF	TRBJ2-7	NA	TRBV27	many
TGTGCCAGCAGCTCAGCTCCCCCCAATGGAGCGCGCGAGCAGTACTTC	CASSSAPPNGAREQYF	TRBJ2-7	NA	TRBV7-8	NA
TGTGCCAGCAGCCGGGACAGCTCCTACAATGAGCAGTTCTTC	CASSRDSSYNEQFF	TRBJ2-1	TRBD1	TRBV6-5	NA
TGCGCCAGCAGCCAAGATGAGGGTTTGGGGGGTCACAATGAGCAGTTCTTC	CASSQDEGLGGHNEQFF	TRBJ2-1	NA	TRBV4-1	NA
TGTGCCAGCAGCCCACGGGAGGAGGATACGCAGTATTTT	CASSPREEDTQYF	TRBJ2-3	TRBD2	TRBV7-3	NA
TGTGCCTGGAGTGTACCGGGGGGTTCCAACTATGGCTACACCTTC	CAWSVPGGSNYGYTF	TRBJ1-2	NA	TRBV30	NA
TGTGCCACCAGTGATCCCGGGACTAGCAGTAATGAGCAGTTCTTC	CATSDPGTSSNEQFF	TRBJ2-1	TRBD2	TRBV24-1	NA
TGTGCCAGCAGCGAGGCGACGGGGAACTCCTACGAGCAGTACTTC	CASSEATGNSYEQYF	TRBJ2-7	NA	TRBV13	NA
TGTGCCACCAGCACCGGGGGGACTAGCCACACAGATACGCAGTATTTT	CATSTGGTSHTDTQYF	TRBJ2-3	TRBD2	TRBV15	NA
TGTGCCACCGGCCGGACAAGAGATGCCACAGATACGCAGTATTTT	CATGRTRDATDTQYF	TRBJ2-3	NA	TRBV24-1	NA
TGTGCCATCAGTGACGGGACAGGGGGCCACGAGCAGTACTTC	CAISDGTGGHEQYF	TRBJ2-7	TRBD1	TRBV10-3	NA
TGCAGTGCTAGTACCCGCAGGGTCCACAATTCACCCCTCCACTTT	CSASTRRVHNSPLHF	TRBJ1-6	NA	TRBV20-1	NA
TGTGCCAGCTCAGAACAGGGCCTCTGGAATTCACCCCTCCACTTT	CASSEQGLWNSPLHF	TRBJ1-6	NA	TRBV18	NA
TGTGCCAGCAGCTCGAGTGGTCGGAGGGCGGAGAAAAACATTCAGTACTTC	CASSSSGRRAEKNIQYF	TRBJ2-4	NA	TRBV7-9	NA